These 18 T cell receptor beta chains came from one sample sequenced in a study of response to subunit inactivated influenza vaccine. TCRdb reprocessed the RT-PCR reads via MiXCR and lists one record per CDR3 protein. The table records around 540,000 distinct CDR3 sequences, approximately 12% of them present only once. The source was PBMCs from blood, collected on the day of vaccination. All receptors derive from a man between 45 and 60 years old who received an inactivated influenza vaccine.

This clonotype turned up a few times. The V and J genes are TRBV7-6 and TRBJ2-1; TRBD1 agrees at 8 bases. The germline V gene has CDR1 SGHVS and CDR2 FNYEAQ. This CDR3 region has 14 residues. The V segment lost 4 bases and the J segment 2 bases; nucleotides outside the gene matches: 1. CDR3 sequence reads: CASSWGQAYNEQFF. CDR3 nucleotides: TGTGCCAGCAGCTGGGGACAGGCCTACAATGAGCAGTTCTTC.

This clonotype was seen repeatedly, ten times or more. The V call is TRBV24-1, the J call TRBJ1-5; no reliable D call. The CDR3 sequence is 12 residues long. In germline, CDR1 is KGHDR, CDR2 SFDVKD. The V gene lost 4 bases and the J gene lost 4 bases, with 4 bases spanning the gap. CDR3 coding DNA: TGTGCCACCAGTGAACCGAATCAGCCCCAGCATTTT. This codes for CATSEPNQPQHF.

This chain uses TRBV18 with TRBJ2-2; the D is unclear. With 4 bases removed from V and 2 bases from J, the gap between germline ends came to 14 bases. Germline assignment: CDR1 KGHSH and CDR2 LQKENI. The CDR3 length is 16 residues. The CDR3 reads CASSLMSGVNTGELFF. The CDR3, as DNA: TGTGCCAGCTCACTCATGTCAGGAGTCAACACCGGGGAGCTGTTTTTT.

This clonotype was seen only a few times. The V and J genes are TRBV7-9 and TRBJ1-4, with 7 bases aligning to TRBD1. Germline V gene lookup returns CDR1 SEHNR and CDR2 FQNEAQ (reference sequence). The CDR3 sequence is 14 residues long. J lost 10 bases, V lost 5 bases, and 10 bases had no gene match. The CDR3 is CASSGGTSGGKLFF. The DNA for the CDR3 is TGTGCCAGCAGCGGCGGGACGTCAGGGGGAAAACTGTTTTTT.

The sample holds a few counts of this clonotype. This chain links TRBV24-1 with TRBJ1-6; D call uncertain. With 3 bases removed from V and 10 bases from J, the gap between germline ends came to 3 bases. Germline V CDR1 and CDR2: KGHDR, SFDVKD. This CDR3 is 11 amino acids long. CDR3 sequence reads: CATSDESPLHF. For the CDR3, the DNA is TGTGCCACCAGTGATGAATCACCCCTCCACTTT.

The chain combines TRBV29-1 with TRBJ2-1; D is unresolved. This CDR3 has 15 amino acids. Per germline, CDR1 SQVTM and CDR2 ANQGSEA. V was cut by 4 bases and J by 0 bases, with 13 bases left in between. CDR3 nucleotide sequence: TGCAGCGTTGTAGGGCGGCTAAGCTCCTACAATGAGCAGTTCTTC. Residues: CSVVGRLSSYNEQFF.

The chain joins TRBV5-1 to TRBJ2-2, with TRBD2 matching over 7 bases. The CDR3 contains 16 residues. The germline gives CDR1 SGHRS, CDR2 YFSETQ. The V and J ends lost 4 bases and 0 bases, in that order; junction bases with no gene match: 6. This CDR3 is CASSPVGGANTGELFF. The CDR3 DNA sequence: TGCGCCAGCAGCCCGGTGGGGGGGGCGAACACCGGGGAGCTGTTTTTT.

This clonotype occurred a few times. The chain couples TRBV12-3 or TRBV12-4 to TRBJ2-7; D is ambiguous. Trimming removed 0 bases at V and 5 bases at J, with 5 bases between. This CDR3 has 12 amino acids. The CDR3 region is CASSLAPHEQYF. The CDR3 nucleotides read TGTGCCAGCAGTTTAGCGCCCCACGAGCAGTACTTC.

This clonotype was detected only a few times. The gene calls are TRBV5-4 and TRBJ2-2, with D possibly being TRBD2 (6 bases). This CDR3 spans 16 amino acids. Germline lookup yields CDR1 SGHNT and CDR2 YYREEE (reference sequence). V gave up 3 bases and J gave up 2 bases, with 14 bases separating them. This chain's CDR3 is CASSSPGLLNTGELFF. DNA for the CDR3: TGTGCCAGCAGCTCTCCGGGACTTCTTAACACCGGGGAGCTGTTTTTT.

A few counts support this clonotype. This rearrangement joins TRBV7-9 to TRBJ1-4, with D perhaps TRBD1 (5 bases). The CDR3 length is 15 residues. Germline CDR1 and CDR2: SEHNR and FQNEAQ (reference sequence). With 3 bases removed from V and 3 bases from J, the gap between germline ends came to 11 bases. The CDR3 nucleotides are TGTGCCAGCAGCTTCCAGGGAAGGGCTAATGAAAAACTGTTTTTT. Its protein is CASSFQGRANEKLFF.

The rearrangement uses TRBV20-1 and TRBJ2-3; TRBD2 is a possible D gene (5 bases). V was cut by 0 bases and J by 4 bases, with 14 bases left in between. CDR3 length equals 15 residues. Germline lookup yields CDR1 DFQATT and CDR2 SNEGSKA (reference sequence). The CDR3, as DNA: TGCAGTGCTAGAGACGGCCGGGGAAGCGCAGATACGCAGTATTTT. This sequence encodes CSARDGRGSADTQYF.

At least ten counts were recorded for this clonotype. V usage is TRBV25-1 and J usage is TRBJ2-3; 10 bases line up with TRBD2. The CDR3 runs to 17 residues. Trimming cost V 1 base and J 5 bases; bases outside gene matches: 9. Per the germline V gene, CDR1 is MGHDK and CDR2 is SYGVNS. DNA for the CDR3: TGTGCCAGCAGTGAATTTCCCGCTAGCGGGGGAAGAGATACGCAGTATTTT. Encoded protein: CASSEFPASGGRDTQYF. Based on the CDR3 plus reference TRBV25-1 and TRBJ2-3, the full variable domain is EADIYQTPRYLVIGTGKKITLECSQTMGHDKMYWYQQDPGMELHLIHYSYGVNSTEKGDLSSESTVSRIRTEHFPLTLESARPSHTSQYLCASSEFPASGGRDTQYFGPGTRLTVL.

This clonotype was observed a few times. This chain connects TRBV7-2 to TRBJ2-1; tentatively, D is TRBD2 (6 bases). CDR1 and CDR2 (germline): SGHTA, FQGNSA. CDR3 size: 15 residues. V shed 1 base and J shed 3 bases, with 10 bases lying between them. CDR3 amino acids: CASSLVRGIYNEQFF. As DNA, the CDR3 is TGTGCCAGCAGCTTAGTTCGGGGGATCTACAATGAGCAGTTCTTC.

The CDR3 DNA reads as TGCGCCAGCAGCCACTCTCCGGACAGGGTGGATGCAGATACGCAGTATTTT. It specifies CASSHSPDRVDADTQYF. This chain connects TRBV4-3 to TRBJ2-3; 8 nucleotides line up with TRBD1. This CDR3 is built from 17 residues. Germline V gene sequence: CDR1 LGHNA, CDR2 YSLEER. V shed 3 bases and J 4 bases; nucleotides not matched to a gene: 12.

The chain is built from TRBV11-2 and TRBJ2-7, with D perhaps TRBD1 (5 bases). This CDR3 spans 15 amino acids. Trimming removed 4 bases at V and 4 bases at J, with 17 bases between. Per the germline V gene, CDR1 is SGHAT and CDR2 is FQNNGV. CDR3 in amino acids: CASSSFPRVQYEQYF. The DNA of the CDR3 is TGTGCCAGCAGCTCCTTCCCCAGGGTACAGTACGAGCAGTACTTC.

This clonotype was seen a few times. V usage is TRBV28 and J usage is TRBJ2-2; D is possibly TRBD2 (5 bases). With 8 bases removed from V and 2 bases from J, the gap between germline ends came to 24 bases. This CDR3 is built from 18 residues. CDR1 MDHEN and CDR2 SYDVKM come from the germline V gene. The CDR3: CASLIGKPWERNTGELFF. The CDR3 DNA reads TGTGCCAGCCTTATTGGGAAGCCTTGGGAGAGAAACACCGGGGAGCTGTTTTTT. The full variable domain, with the rest looked up from reference TRBV28 and TRBJ2-2, is DVKVTQSSRYLVKRTGEKVFLECVQDMDHENMFWYRQDPGLGLRLIYFSYDVKMKEKGDIPEGYSVSREKKERFSLILESASTNQTSMYLCASLIGKPWERNTGELFFGEGSRLTVL.

In regard to this clonotype: The junction departs from germline at one end; a sequencing error may be responsible. The chain's CDR3 is CAVSGGMNTEAFF. In DNA, the CDR3 is TGTGCCGTCAGTGGGGGGATGAACACTGAAGCTTTCTTT. The chain carries TRBV10-3 and TRBJ1-1, with a possible D match to TRBD1 (5 bases). CDR1 and CDR2 (germline): ENHRY, SYGVKD. This CDR3 has 13 residues.

This clonotype was recorded a few times. The CDR3 spells CSAGGSNQPQHF. The CDR3 DNA sequence: TGCAGTGCTGGGGGGAGCAATCAGCCCCAGCATTTT. V gene TRBV20-1 combines with J gene TRBJ1-5, with a tentative D call TRBD1 (5 bases). With 5 bases removed from V and 1 base from J, the gap between germline ends came to 6 bases. The V gene's germline CDR1 is DFQATT and CDR2 SNEGSKA (reference sequence). This CDR3 spans 12 amino acids.